These T cell receptor beta chains were read from a single sample in a study of relationships among human T cell subsets. Each CDR3 protein is one row after TCRdb ran MiXCR on the multiplex PCR reads. The table includes over 10,000 distinct CDR3 sequences, roughly 68% detected once. The source material was CD4+ Th1 cells sorted from blood. The receptors derive from a man aged 40-49 years in good health. The CDR3 runs from the conserved cysteine through the conserved F or W. D genes are given only for firm matches.

TRBD2,TRBJ2-1,TRBV12-3/TRBV12-4,CASSRTSGVNEQFF
TRBD1,TRBJ2-5,TRBV4-1,CASSLGDRATETQYF
.,TRBJ2-7,TRBV28,CASSTFGPPYEQYF
TRBD2,TRBJ2-1,TRBV5-1,CASSLFAGGTNNEQFF
TRBD1,TRBJ2-2,TRBV4-1,CASSPEQGAAGELFF
TRBD2,TRBJ2-3,TRBV6-6,CASYPGGDTQYF
.,TRBJ2-3,TRBV2,CASSEGALTQYF
.,TRBJ1-1,TRBV27,CASSRRQGSTEAFF
.,TRBJ2-5,TRBV4-1,CASSQDIGRKETQYF
.,TRBJ2-5,TRBV11-2,CASSLWSGYTSAAGETQYF
TRBD1,TRBJ2-1,TRBV2,CARDRTGAVNEQFF
.,TRBJ1-5,TRBV10-3,CAISIGGQPQHF
TRBD2,TRBJ2-5,TRBV20-1,CSAIPGTSGEETQYF
.,TRBJ2-1,TRBV7-4,CASSPRKVDEQFF
.,TRBJ2-3,TRBV7-8,CASSLTSLGTGTQYF
TRBD2,TRBJ2-2,TRBV11-2,CASRSGLALNTGELFF
.,TRBJ1-2,TRBV28,CASSLSRTAGGYTF
.,TRBJ2-3,TRBV12-3/TRBV12-4,CASSRAGGTDTQYF
TRBD2,TRBJ2-3,TRBV28,CASSPQTSGDTDTQYF
.,TRBJ1-1,TRBV14,CASSHRQPRDKEAFF
TRBD1,TRBJ2-5,TRBV10-3,CAIRPEKGQRSQETQYF
TRBD1,TRBJ1-2,TRBV6-5,CASRMDREYGYTF
.,TRBJ2-1,TRBV27,CASSLRDAGSYNEQFF
.,TRBJ1-2,TRBV5-1,CASSPDGSYGYTF
.,TRBJ2-7,TRBV11-3,CASSHGRGEQYF
.,TRBJ1-2,TRBV9,CASSKDSYGYTF
TRBD2,TRBJ2-7,TRBV2,CASSLAGSSYEQYF
.,TRBJ2-5,TRBV28,CASSLRGTAGGGTQYF
TRBD2,TRBJ2-3,TRBV19,CASSPQGSGMTDTQYF
.,TRBJ2-3,TRBV2,CASRSAVGTDTQYF
TRBD2,TRBJ2-1,TRBV2,CASSRERETYNEQFF
TRBD2,TRBJ2-5,TRBV6-5,CASSYSRGGAVAGGTETQYF
.,TRBJ2-7,TRBV11-2,CASSLESNSYEQYF
.,TRBJ2-1,TRBV18,CASKTGIDNEQFF
.,TRBJ2-5,TRBV11-2,CASSTGVAETQYF
.,TRBJ2-7,TRBV18,CASSPTGTDDYEQYF
.,TRBJ2-5,TRBV5-1,CASSLGITETQYF
.,TRBJ2-4,TRBV7-2,CASSLEGLAKNIQYF
TRBD2,TRBJ2-1,TRBV11-2,CASSTTSGRANEQFF
.,TRBJ2-2,TRBV5-1,CASSLDRAGELFF
TRBD2,TRBJ2-1,TRBV20-1,CSVPRASGDNEQFF
.,TRBJ2-3,TRBV19,CASSMGQRTDTQYF
.,TRBJ1-5,TRBV1,CTSSQDRRWCKPTFFHDNQPQHF
.,TRBJ2-1,TRBV12-5,CASGNQWEQFF
.,TRBJ1-6,TRBV4-1,CASSQDLGGDSPLHF
.,TRBJ2-3,TRBV5-1,CASSLPAGLTDTQYF
TRBD2,TRBJ2-4,TRBV6-5,CASRLAGVNIQYF
TRBD2,TRBJ2-1,TRBV15,CATSRDRTSGTYNEQFF